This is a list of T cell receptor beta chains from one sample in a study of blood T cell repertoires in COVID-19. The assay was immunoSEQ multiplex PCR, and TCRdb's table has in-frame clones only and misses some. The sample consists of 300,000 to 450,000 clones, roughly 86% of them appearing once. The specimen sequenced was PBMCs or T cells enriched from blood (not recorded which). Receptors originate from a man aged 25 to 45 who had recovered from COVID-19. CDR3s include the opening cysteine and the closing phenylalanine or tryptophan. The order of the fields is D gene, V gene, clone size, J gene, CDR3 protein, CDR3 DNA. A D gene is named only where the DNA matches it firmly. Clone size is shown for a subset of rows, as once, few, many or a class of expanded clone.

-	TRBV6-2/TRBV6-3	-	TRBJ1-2	CASSSQRGYTF	TGTGCCAGCAGCAGTCAGCGTGGCTACACCTTC
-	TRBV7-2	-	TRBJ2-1	CASSQRGGNEQFF	TGTGCCAGCAGCCAGAGGGGGGGGAATGAGCAGTTCTTC
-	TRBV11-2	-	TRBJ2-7	CASSLPGYEQYF	TGTGCCAGCAGCCTCCCAGGGTACGAGCAGTACTTC
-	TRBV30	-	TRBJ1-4	CAWSVPVLVEKLFF	TGTGCCTGGAGTGTGCCCGTCTTAGTCGAAAAACTGTTTTTT
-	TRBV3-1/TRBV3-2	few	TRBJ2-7	CASSQEAGGNEQYF	TGTGCCAGCAGCCAAGAGGCAGGGGGGAACGAGCAGTACTTC
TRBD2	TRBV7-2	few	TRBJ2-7	CASSFASGGYEQYF	TGTGCCAGCAGCTTCGCTAGCGGGGGCTACGAGCAGTACTTC
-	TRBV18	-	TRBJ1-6	CASSPRERNSPLHF	TGTGCCAGCTCACCGCGGGAACGTAATTCACCCCTCCACTTT
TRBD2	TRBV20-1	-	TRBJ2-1	CSASPLAGGSNEQFF	TGCAGTGCTAGTCCCCTAGCGGGGGGATCCAATGAGCAGTTCTTC
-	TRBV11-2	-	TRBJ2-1	CASSLDHWGVDNEQFF	TGTGCCAGCAGCTTAGATCATTGGGGAGTCGATAATGAGCAGTTCTTC
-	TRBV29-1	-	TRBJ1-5	CSVTFGGNQPQHF	TGCAGCGTTACGTTCGGGGGCAATCAGCCCCAGCATTTT
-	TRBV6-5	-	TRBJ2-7	CASSYFDGDYGQYF	TGTGCCAGCAGTTACTTCGACGGAGATTACGGGCAGTACTTC
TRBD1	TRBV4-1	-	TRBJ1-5	CASSGTGSNQPQHF	TGCGCCAGCAGCGGGACAGGGAGCAATCAGCCCCAGCATTTT
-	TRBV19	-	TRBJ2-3	CASSIGQGSSTDTQYF	TGTGCCAGTAGTATAGGGCAGGGTTCTAGCACAGATACGCAGTATTTT
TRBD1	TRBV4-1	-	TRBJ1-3	CASSQDWDRVFPGNTIYF	TGCGCCAGCAGCCAAGATTGGGACAGGGTGTTTCCTGGAAACACCATATATTTT
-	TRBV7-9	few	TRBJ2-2	CASSNTHLNTGELFF	TGTGCCAGCAGCAACACACACCTTAACACCGGGGAGCTGTTTTTT
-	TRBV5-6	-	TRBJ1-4	CASSLVQRPDEKLFF	TGTGCCAGCAGCTTGGTACAGAGACCCGATGAAAAACTGTTTTTT
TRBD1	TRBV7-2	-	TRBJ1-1	CASSLVGTGLEAFF	TGTGCCAGCAGCTTAGTAGGGACAGGGCTTGAAGCTTTCTTT
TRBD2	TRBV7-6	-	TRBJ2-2	CASSLTGVAGGYYTGELFF	TGTGCCAGCAGCTTAACGGGAGTAGCGGGGGGCTATTACACCGGGGAGCTGTTTTTT
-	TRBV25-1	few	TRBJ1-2	CASSDYDYGYTF	TGTGCCAGCAGTGACTACGACTATGGCTACACCTTC
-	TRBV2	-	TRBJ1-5	CASRTDKNNQPQHF	TGTGCCAGCAGGACCGACAAGAACAATCAGCCCCAGCATTTT
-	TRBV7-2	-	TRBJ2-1	CASIQFGAEDNEQFF	TGTGCCAGCATCCAATTCGGCGCGGAAGACAATGAGCAGTTCTTC
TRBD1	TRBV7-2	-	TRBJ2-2	CASSLATGVNTGELFF	TGTGCCAGCAGCTTAGCGACAGGGGTAAACACCGGGGAGCTGTTTTTT
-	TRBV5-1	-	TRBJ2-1	CASSLGGVTPNEQFF	TGCGCCAGCAGCTTGGGGGGGGTAACCCCCAATGAGCAGTTCTTC
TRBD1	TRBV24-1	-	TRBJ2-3	CATSDPAETDRGTDTQYF	TGTGCCACCAGTGATCCGGCCGAGACAGACAGGGGCACAGATACGCAGTATTTT
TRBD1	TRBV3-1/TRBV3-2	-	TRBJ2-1	CASSPEATGVLFF	TGTGCCAGCAGCCCCGAGGCAACAGGGGTACTGTTCTTC
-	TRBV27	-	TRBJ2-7	CASSFWGEQGYEQYF	TGTGCCAGCAGTTTTTGGGGGGAGCAAGGCTACGAGCAGTACTTC
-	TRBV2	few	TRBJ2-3	CASSAVGGGTDTQYF	TGTGCCAGCAGTGCGGTGGGGGGAGGCACAGATACGCAGTATTTT
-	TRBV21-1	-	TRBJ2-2	CASIKGSGETGELFF	TGTGCCAGCATTAAGGGGTCAGGGGAGACCGGGGAGCTGTTTTTT
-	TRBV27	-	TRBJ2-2	CASSLSFTGMTGELFF	TGTGCCAGCAGTTTATCTTTTACAGGAATGACCGGGGAGCTGTTTTTT
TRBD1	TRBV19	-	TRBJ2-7	CASTAKGQGAGEQYF	TGTGCCAGTACCGCAAAGGGACAGGGGGCCGGCGAGCAGTACTTC
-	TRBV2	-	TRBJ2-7	CAVMTSDSRLYEQYF	TGTGCCGTCATGACGTCGGATAGCCGCCTCTACGAGCAGTACTTC
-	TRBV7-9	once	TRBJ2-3	CASSRVATSTDTQYF	TGTGCCAGCAGCCGGGTGGCCACTAGCACAGATACGCAGTATTTT
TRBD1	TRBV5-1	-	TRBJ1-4	CASSLRRGHSEKLFF	TGCGCCAGCAGCTTGCGCAGGGGGCATAGTGAAAAACTGTTTTTT
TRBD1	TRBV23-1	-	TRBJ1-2	CASGRTGHGYTF	TGCGCCAGCGGCCGGACAGGACATGGCTACACCTTC
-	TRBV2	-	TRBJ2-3	CASSGLIFTDTQYF	TGTGCCAGCAGTGGGCTTATCTTCACAGATACGCAGTATTTT
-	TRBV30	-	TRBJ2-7	CAWRVSGDYEQYF	TGTGCCTGGAGAGTATCGGGGGATTACGAGCAGTACTTC
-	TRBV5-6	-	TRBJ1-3	CASSPRVPWVANTIYF	TGTGCCAGCAGCCCGAGGGTCCCCTGGGTCGCCAACACCATATATTTT